This TCR beta chain came from a study of T-cell reconstitution after alpha-beta-depleted transplantation in children. The CDR3 contains 13 residues. The germline V gene has CDR1 WSHSY and CDR2 SAAADI. Unmatched junction bases numbered 4, after V lost 7 bases and J lost 5 bases. The table lists this clonotype with a few counts. Preparation of the TCRbeta library involved a method that used unique molecular identifiers. TCRdb called the PCR reads again in MiXCR, with one record for every CDR3 protein. Of about 420,000 distinct CDR3 sequences detected, around 9.9% appear once; the ten largest clones hold 4.5% to 7%.

The chain combines TRBV10-2 with TRBJ2-2; TRBD2 matches 7 bases. This material consisted of PBMCs from the stem cell graft donor, taken from the stem cell graft. The sequence was obtained from a human donor who donated a stem cell graft to a child with acute myeloid leukemia. CDR3: CASMTSRTGELFF. As DNA, the CDR3 is TGCGCCAGCATGACTAGCCGTACCGGGGAGCTGTTTTTT.